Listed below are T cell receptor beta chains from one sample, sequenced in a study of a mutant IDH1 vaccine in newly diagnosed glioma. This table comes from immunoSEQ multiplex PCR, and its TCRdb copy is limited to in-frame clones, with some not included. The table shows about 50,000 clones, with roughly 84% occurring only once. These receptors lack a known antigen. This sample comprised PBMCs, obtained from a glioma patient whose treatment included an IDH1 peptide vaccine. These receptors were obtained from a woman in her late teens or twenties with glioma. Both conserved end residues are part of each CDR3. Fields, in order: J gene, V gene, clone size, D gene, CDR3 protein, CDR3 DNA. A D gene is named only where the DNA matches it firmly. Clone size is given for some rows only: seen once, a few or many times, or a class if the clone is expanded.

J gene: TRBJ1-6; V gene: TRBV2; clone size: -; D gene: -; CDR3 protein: CASSGWNRANSPLHF; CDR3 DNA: TGTGCCAGCAGCGGATGGAACAGGGCGAATTCACCCCTCCACTTT
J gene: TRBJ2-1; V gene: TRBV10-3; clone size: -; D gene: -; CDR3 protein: CAISESWGNNEQFF; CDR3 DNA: TGTGCCATCAGTGAGTCGTGGGGGAACAATGAGCAGTTCTTC
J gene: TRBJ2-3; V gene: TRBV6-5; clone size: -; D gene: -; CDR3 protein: CASSYSYRVADTQYF; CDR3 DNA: TGTGCCAGCAGTTACTCGTACAGGGTCGCTGATACGCAGTATTTT
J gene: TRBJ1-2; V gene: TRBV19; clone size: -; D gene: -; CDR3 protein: CASSRDGYGYTF; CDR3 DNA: TGTGCCAGTTCCCGGGACGGTTATGGCTACACCTTC
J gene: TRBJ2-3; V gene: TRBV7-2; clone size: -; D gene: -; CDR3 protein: CASSLGLAATDTQYF; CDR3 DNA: TGTGCCAGCAGCCTGGGACTGGCCGCGACAGATACGCAGTATTTT
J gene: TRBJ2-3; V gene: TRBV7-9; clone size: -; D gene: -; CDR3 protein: CASSLASGGADTQYF; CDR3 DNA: TGTGCCAGCAGCTTAGCCAGCGGTGGCGCAGATACGCAGTATTTT
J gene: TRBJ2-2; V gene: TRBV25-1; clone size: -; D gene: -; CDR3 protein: CATPGETNTGELFF; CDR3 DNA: TGTGCCACCCCGGGTGAAACCAACACCGGGGAGCTGTTTTTT
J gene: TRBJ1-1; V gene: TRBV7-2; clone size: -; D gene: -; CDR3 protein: CASSLVTGAEAFF; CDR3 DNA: TGTGCCAGCAGCTTAGTCACAGGCGCCGAAGCTTTCTTT
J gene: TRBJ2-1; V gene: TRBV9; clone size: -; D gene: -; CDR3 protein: CASSVDGNEQFF; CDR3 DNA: TGTGCCAGCAGCGTAGATGGGAATGAGCAGTTCTTC
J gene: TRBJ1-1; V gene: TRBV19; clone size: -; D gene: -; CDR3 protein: CASSNRPPEAFF; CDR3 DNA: TGTGCCAGTAGTAACAGGCCCCCTGAAGCTTTCTTT
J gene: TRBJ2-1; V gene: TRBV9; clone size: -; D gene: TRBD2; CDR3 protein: CASSVDGTSYNEQFF; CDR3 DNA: TGTGCCAGCAGCGTAGATGGGACTAGCTACAATGAGCAGTTCTTC
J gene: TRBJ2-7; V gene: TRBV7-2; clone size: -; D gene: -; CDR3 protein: CASSSHRGRGLKMQYF; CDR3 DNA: TGTGCCAGCAGCTCGCATAGGGGGCGGGGTCTTAAAATGCAGTACTTC
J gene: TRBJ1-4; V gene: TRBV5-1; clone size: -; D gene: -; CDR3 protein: CASKDGTNEKLFF; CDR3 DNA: TGCGCCTCGAAGGACGGTACTAATGAAAAACTGTTTTTT
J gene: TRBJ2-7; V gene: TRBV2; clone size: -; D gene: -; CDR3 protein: CASSEGQASTYEQYF; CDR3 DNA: TGTGCCAGCAGTGAAGGGCAGGCGTCCACCTACGAGCAGTACTTC
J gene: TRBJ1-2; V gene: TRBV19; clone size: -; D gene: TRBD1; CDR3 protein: CASSLKTGVSEGYTF; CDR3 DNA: TGTGCCAGTAGCTTAAAGACAGGGGTTTCTGAGGGCTACACCTTC
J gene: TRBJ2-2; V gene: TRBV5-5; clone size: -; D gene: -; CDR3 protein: CASSRNSGPNTGELFF; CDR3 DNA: TGTGCCAGCAGCCGGAACAGCGGACCGAACACCGGGGAGCTGTTTTTT
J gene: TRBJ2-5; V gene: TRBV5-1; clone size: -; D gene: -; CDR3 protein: CASSLGGRGKRGETQYF; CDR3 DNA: TGCGCCAGCAGCTTGGGGGGACGAGGGAAGAGAGGAGAGACCCAGTACTTC
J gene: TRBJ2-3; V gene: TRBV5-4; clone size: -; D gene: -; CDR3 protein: CASLPEGTPRDTQYF; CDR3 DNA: TGTGCCAGCTTACCGGAGGGAACACCGCGAGATACGCAGTATTTT
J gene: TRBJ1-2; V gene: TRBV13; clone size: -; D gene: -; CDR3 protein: CASSSRGGYTF; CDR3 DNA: TGTGCCAGCAGCTCCCGGGGGGGCTACACCTTC
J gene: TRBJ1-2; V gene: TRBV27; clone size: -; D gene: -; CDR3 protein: CASSWALNYGYTF; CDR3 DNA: TGTGCCAGCAGTTGGGCTCTCAACTATGGCTACACCTTC
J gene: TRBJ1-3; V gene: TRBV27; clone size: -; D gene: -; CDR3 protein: CASSFDGNTIYF; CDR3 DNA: TGTGCCAGCAGTTTTGACGGAAACACCATATATTTT
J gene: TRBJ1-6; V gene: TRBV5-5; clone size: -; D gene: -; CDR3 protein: CASGSGAVNSPLHF; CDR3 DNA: TGTGCCAGCGGCTCCGGGGCGGTTAATTCACCCCTCCACTTT
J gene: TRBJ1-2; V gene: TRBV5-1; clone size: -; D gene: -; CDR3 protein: CASSLAGGLEGYTF; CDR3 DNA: TGCGCCAGCAGCTTGGCCGGGGGGCTGGAAGGCTACACCTTC
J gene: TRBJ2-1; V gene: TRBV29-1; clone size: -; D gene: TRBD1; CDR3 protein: CSVRTGQGNRYEQFF; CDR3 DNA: TGCAGCGTTCGTACGGGACAGGGAAATAGGTATGAGCAGTTCTTC
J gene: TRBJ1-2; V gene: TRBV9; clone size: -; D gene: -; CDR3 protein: CASSVGSANYGYTF; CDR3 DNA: TGTGCCAGCAGCGTTGGCTCAGCTAACTATGGCTACACCTTC
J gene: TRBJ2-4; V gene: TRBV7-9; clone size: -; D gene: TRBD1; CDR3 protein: CASSLQGAGNIQYF; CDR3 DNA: TGTGCCAGCAGCCTACAGGGGGCGGGAAACATTCAGTACTTC
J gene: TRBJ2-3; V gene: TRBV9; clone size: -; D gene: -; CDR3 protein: CASTTRGGSTDTQYF; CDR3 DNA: TGTGCCAGCACAACGCGTGGGGGGAGCACAGATACGCAGTATTTT
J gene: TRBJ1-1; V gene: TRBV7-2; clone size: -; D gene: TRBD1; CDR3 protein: CASSSLPRDREAFF; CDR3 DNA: TGTGCCAGCAGCTCTCTTCCCAGGGACAGAGAAGCTTTCTTT
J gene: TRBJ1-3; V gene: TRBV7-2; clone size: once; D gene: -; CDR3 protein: CASSLQGYSGNTIYF; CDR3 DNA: TGTGCCAGCAGCCTACAGGGTTACTCTGGAAACACCATATATTTT
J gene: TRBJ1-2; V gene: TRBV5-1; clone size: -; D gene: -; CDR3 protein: CASSLAGYYGYTF; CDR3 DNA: TGCGCCAGCAGCTTGGCTGGGTACTATGGCTACACCTTC
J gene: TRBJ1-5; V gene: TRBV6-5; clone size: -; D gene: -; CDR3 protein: CASRGHPYQPQHF; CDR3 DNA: TGTGCCAGCAGGGGACACCCGTATCAGCCCCAGCATTTT
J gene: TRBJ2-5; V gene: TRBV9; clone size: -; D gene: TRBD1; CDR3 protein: CASSVVGQGSETQYF; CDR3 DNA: TGTGCCAGCAGCGTAGTGGGACAGGGCTCGGAGACCCAGTACTTC
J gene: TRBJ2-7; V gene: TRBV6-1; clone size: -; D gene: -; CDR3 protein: CASSEWDGGTYEQYF; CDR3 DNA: TGTGCCAGCAGTGAATGGGACGGTGGAACCTACGAGCAGTACTTC
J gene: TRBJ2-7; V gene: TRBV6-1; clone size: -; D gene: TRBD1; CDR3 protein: CASSEGDSSYEQYF; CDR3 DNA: TGTGCCAGCAGTGAAGGGGACAGCTCCTACGAGCAGTACTTC
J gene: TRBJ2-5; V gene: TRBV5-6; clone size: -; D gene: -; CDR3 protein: CASSLAGQGQETRYF; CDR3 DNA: TGTGCCAGCAGCTTGGCTGGCCAGGGCCAAGAGACCCGGTACTTC
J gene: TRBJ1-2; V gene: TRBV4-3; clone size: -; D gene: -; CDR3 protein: CASSQDWQWGEVAYGYTF; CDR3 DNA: TGCGCCAGCAGCCAAGATTGGCAGTGGGGAGAGGTTGCCTATGGCTACACCTTC
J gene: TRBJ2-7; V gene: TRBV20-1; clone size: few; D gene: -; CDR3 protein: CSARLVREQYF; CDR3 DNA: TGCAGTGCTCGACTAGTGAGAGAGCAGTACTTC
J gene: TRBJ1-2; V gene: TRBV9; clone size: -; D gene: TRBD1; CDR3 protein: CASSVGTGDYGYTF; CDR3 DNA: TGTGCCAGCAGCGTCGGGACAGGGGACTATGGCTACACCTTC
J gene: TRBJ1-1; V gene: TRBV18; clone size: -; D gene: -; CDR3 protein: CASSPTVLNRAPLNTEAFF; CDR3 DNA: TGTGCCAGCTCACCTACGGTCCTAAACAGGGCACCCCTCAACACTGAAGCTTTCTTT
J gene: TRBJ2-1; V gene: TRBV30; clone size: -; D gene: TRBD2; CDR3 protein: CAWSRLAGGNEQFF; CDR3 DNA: TGTGCCTGGAGTAGACTAGCGGGAGGGAATGAGCAGTTCTTC
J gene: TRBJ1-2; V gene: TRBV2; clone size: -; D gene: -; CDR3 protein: CASSDGGLSYGYTF; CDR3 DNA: TGTGCCAGCAGTGACGGGGGGCTTAGCTATGGCTACACCTTC
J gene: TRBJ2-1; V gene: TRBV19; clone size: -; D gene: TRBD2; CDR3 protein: CASSQASGGGRKKQFF; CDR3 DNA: TGTGCCAGTAGTCAAGCTAGCGGGGGGGGACGGAAGAAGCAGTTCTTC
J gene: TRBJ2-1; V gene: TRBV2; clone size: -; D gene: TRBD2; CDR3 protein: CASSQAGGYNEQFF; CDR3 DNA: TGTGCCAGCAGTCAGGCGGGGGGCTACAATGAGCAGTTCTTC
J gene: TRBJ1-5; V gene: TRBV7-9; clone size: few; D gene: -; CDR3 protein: CASSLRGGGNQPQHF; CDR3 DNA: TGTGCCAGCAGCCTCCGCGGGGGTGGCAATCAGCCCCAGCATTTT
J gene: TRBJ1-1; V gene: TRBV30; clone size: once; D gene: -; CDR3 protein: CAWSLGHFNTEAFF; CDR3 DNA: TGTGCCTGGAGTCTCGGACACTTTAACACTGAAGCTTTCTTT
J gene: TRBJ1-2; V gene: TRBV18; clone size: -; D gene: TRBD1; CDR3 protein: CASSRDLDREGGYTF; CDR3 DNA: TGTGCCAGCTCGCGCGACTTGGACAGGGAAGGGGGCTACACCTTC
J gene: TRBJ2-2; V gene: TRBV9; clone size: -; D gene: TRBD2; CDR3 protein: CASSAERGGIGELFF; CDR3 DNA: TGTGCCAGCAGCGCGGAGCGGGGGGGCATTGGGGAGCTGTTTTTT
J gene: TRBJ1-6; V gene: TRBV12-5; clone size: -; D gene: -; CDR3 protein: CASGLVEGVALGSPLHF; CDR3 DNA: TGTGCTAGTGGTTTGGTAGAGGGGGTCGCCCTGGGATCACCCCTCCACTTT
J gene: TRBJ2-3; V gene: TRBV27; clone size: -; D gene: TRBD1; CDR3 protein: CASSLFPTGALSDTQYF; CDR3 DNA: TGTGCCAGCAGTTTATTCCCGACAGGGGCATTATCAGATACGCAGTATTTT
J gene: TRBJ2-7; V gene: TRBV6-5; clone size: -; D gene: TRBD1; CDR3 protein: CASRPDRGMGNEQYF; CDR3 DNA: TGTGCCAGCCGCCCGGACAGGGGGATGGGGAACGAGCAGTACTTC
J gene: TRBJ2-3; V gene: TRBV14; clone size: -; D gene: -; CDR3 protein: CASSQGGAEREMADTQYF; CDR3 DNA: TGTGCCAGCAGCCAAGGGGGGGCAGAGAGGGAAATGGCCGATACGCAGTATTTT
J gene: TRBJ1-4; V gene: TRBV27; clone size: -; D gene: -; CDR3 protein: CASGIGGRNEKLFF; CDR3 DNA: TGTGCCAGCGGTATCGGGGGGCGTAATGAAAAACTGTTTTTT
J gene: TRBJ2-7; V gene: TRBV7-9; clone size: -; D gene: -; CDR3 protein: CASSLQGRGSYEQYF; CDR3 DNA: TGTGCCAGCAGCTTACAGGGGAGGGGCTCCTACGAGCAGTACTTC
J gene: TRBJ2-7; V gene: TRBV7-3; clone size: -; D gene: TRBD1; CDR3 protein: CASSFGTGVEQYF; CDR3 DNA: TGTGCCAGCAGCTTTGGGACAGGGGTCGAGCAGTACTTC
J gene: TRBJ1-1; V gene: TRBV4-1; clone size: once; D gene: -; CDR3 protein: CASSQRTVNTEAFF; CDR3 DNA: TGCGCCAGCAGCCAACGGACGGTGAACACTGAAGCTTTCTTT
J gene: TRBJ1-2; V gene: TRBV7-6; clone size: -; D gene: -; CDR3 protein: CASSLISGPIYGYTF; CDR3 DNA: TGTGCCAGCAGCTTAATTAGCGGACCTATCTATGGCTACACCTTC
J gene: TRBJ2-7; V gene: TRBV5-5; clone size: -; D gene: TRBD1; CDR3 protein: CASSLVGQTSYEQYF; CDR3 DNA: TGTGCCAGCAGCTTGGTGGGACAGACCTCCTACGAGCAGTACTTC
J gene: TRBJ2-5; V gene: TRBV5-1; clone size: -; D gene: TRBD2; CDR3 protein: CASSARRGVGRQETQYF; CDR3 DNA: TGCGCCAGCAGCGCTAGGCGGGGGGTCGGGAGGCAAGAGACCCAGTACTTC